This TCR beta chain was recorded in a study of T cell responses to AZD1222 COVID-19 vaccine. Only in-frame clones appear in the TCRdb table, and some are missing; sequencing was by immunoSEQ multiplex PCR. The profile shows 60,000 to 85,000 clones, 80% to 90% of them singletons. CDR1 LNHDA and CDR2 SQIVND come from the germline V gene (reference sequence). There are 11 residues in the CDR3. V lost 3 bases to trimming and J lost 5 bases, with 4 bases between them. With respect to this clone: What it recognizes is unknown.

Pooling covered second doses at about 4 or about 12 weeks. The study, taken as a whole, reports: Repertoires in all cases were sampled only once the peak T cell response had passed. Spike-wide coverage was observed for vaccine-associated CD4 TCRs, with dominant responses at 160-218 and 743-854. The donors showed a predominance of white British ancestry and of females, with possible underestimation of clonal diversity.

The receptor was isolated from an adult who received the AZD1222 COVID-19 vaccine. This chain connects TRBV19 to TRBJ1-1, with D unclear. Material: peripheral blood, obtained 28 days after the second AZD1222 dose. CDR3 in DNA: TGTGCCAGTAGTATCGGAACTGAAGCTTTCTTT. Residues: CASSIGTEAFF. Full variable domain (rest looked up from reference TRBV19 and TRBJ1-1): DGGITQSPKYLFRKEGQNVTLSCEQNLNHDAMYWYRQDPGQGLRLIYYSQIVNDFQKGDIAEGYSVSREKKESFPLTVTSAQKNPTAFYLCASSIGTEAFFGQGTRLTVV.